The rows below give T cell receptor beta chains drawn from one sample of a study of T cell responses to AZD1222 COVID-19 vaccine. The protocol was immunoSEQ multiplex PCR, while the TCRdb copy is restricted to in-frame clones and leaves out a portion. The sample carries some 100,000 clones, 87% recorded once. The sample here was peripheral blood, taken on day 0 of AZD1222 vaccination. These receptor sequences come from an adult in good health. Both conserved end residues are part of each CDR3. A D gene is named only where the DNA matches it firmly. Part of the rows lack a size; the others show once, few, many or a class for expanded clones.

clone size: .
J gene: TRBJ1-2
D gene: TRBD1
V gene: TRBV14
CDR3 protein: CASSRLGTGGYGYTF
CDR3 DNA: TGTGCCAGCAGCCGTTTAGGGACAGGGGGCTATGGCTACACCTTC

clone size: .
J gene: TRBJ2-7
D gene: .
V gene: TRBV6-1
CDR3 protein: CASSETWFQGTKQYF
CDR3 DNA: TGTGCCAGCAGTGAAACTTGGTTCCAAGGTACGAAGCAGTACTTC

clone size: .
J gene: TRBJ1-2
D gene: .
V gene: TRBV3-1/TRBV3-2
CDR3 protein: CASSQGGFNYGYTF
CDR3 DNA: TGTGCCAGCAGCCAGGGGGGGTTTAACTATGGCTACACCTTC

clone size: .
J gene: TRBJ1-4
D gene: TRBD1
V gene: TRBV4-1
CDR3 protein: CASSQGSSAGGLWEKLFF
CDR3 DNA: TGCGCCAGCAGCCAAGGATCGTCGGCAGGGGGTCTCTGGGAAAAACTGTTTTTT

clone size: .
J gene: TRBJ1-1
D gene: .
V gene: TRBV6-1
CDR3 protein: CASSEEVPPKEAFF
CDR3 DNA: TGTGCCAGCAGTGAAGAAGTGCCACCGAAAGAAGCTTTCTTT

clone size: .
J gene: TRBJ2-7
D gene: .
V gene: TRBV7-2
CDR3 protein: CASSLPPTTSSYEQYF
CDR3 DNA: TGTGCCAGCAGCCTACCTCCGACTACGAGCTCCTACGAGCAGTACTTC

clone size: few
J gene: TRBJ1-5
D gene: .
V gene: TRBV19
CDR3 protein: CASSPDQNNQPQHF
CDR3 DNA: TGTGCCAGTAGTCCGGATCAGAACAATCAGCCCCAGCATTTT

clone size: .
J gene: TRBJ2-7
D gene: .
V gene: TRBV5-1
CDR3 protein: CASSLTGSREQYF
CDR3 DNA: TGCGCCAGCAGCTTGACAGGGTCACGCGAGCAGTACTTC

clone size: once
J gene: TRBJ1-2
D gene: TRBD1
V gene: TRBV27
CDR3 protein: CASSAKRDSGNYGYTF
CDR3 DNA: TGTGCCAGCAGTGCAAAAAGGGACAGCGGGAACTATGGCTACACCTTC

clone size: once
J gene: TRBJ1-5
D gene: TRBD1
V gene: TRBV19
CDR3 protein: CASSMFGTGGYSNQPQHF
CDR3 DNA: TGTGCCAGTAGTATGTTTGGGACAGGGGGTTATAGCAATCAGCCCCAGCATTTT

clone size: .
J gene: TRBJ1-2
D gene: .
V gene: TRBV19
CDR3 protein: CASRTGVYGYTF
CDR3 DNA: TGTGCCAGTAGGACAGGAGTCTATGGCTACACCTTC

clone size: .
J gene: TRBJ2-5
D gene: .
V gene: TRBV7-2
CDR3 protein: CASSLAKDGGTQYF
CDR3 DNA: TGTGCCAGCAGCTTAGCTAAAGACGGGGGGACCCAGTACTTC

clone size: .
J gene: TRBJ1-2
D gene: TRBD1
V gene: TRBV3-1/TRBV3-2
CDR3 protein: CASSRGDREDGYTF
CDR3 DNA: TGTGCCAGCAGCCGGGGGGACAGGGAAGATGGCTACACCTTC

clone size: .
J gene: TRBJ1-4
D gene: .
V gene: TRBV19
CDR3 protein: CASSRGTATNEKLFF
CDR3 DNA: TGTGCCAGTAGTCGCGGGACTGCAACTAATGAAAAACTGTTTTTT

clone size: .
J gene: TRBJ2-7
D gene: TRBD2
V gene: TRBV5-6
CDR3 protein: CASSPRTRDHYEQYF
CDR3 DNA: TGTGCCAGCAGCCCTAGGACTAGGGACCACTACGAGCAGTACTTC

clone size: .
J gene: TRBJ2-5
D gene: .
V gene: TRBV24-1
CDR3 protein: CATSDLTEETQYF
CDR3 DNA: TGTGCCACCAGTGATTTAACAGAAGAGACCCAGTACTTC

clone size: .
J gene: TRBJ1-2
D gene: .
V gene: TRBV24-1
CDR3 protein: CATSDQTGYTF
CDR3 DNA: TGTGCCACCAGTGATCAGACCGGCTACACCTTC